Many counts were recorded for the clone carrying this T cell receptor beta chain. The data stem from a study of early T cells in non-severe SARS-CoV-2 infection. The CDR3 has 12 residues. Germline CDR1 and CDR2: MNHEY and SMNVEV (reference sequence). The germline V and J ends were trimmed by 5 bases and 3 bases, with 5 bases remaining between them. TCRdb independently ran MiXCR on the 5' RACE reads; one entry per CDR3 protein. The table has 80,000 to 100,000 distinct CDR3 sequences, approximately 11% seen once; the top ten hold less than 5.5%. The sample was whole blood, taken at baseline. The clonotype was recovered from an adult who was a healthcare worker with PCR-confirmed SARS-CoV-2 infection or an uninfected control (not recorded which). The chain combines TRBV27 with TRBJ1-5; D unclear. CDR3 nucleotide sequence: TGTGCCAGCAGTCCAAACAATCAGCCCCAGCATTTT. This gives the protein CASSPNNQPQHF.